Sequencing of this T cell receptor beta chain was carried out in a study of T cell responses to AZD1222 COVID-19 vaccine. Turning to this clone: Its matching antigen is unknown.

The table came from immunoSEQ multiplex PCR; TCRdb's copy has only in-frame clones and leaves some out. The data show some 130,000 clones, about nine tenths seen once. Study-level results: Baseline seropositives among AZD1222 recipients totaled only 5 to 7. Regions 160-218 and 743-854 held dominance among vaccine-associated CD4 TCRs, which spanned spike. Spike-specific TCR breadth rose after two AZD1222 doses, and depth rose as well. Among the donors, most were white British and more were female, and clonal diversity was possibly underestimated.

Germline assignment: CDR1 SGHNT and CDR2 YYREEE (reference sequence). The CDR3 has 15 residues. Trimming at V came to 6 bases and at J to 4 bases, leaving 9 bases not matched to a gene. This sequence was found in an adult in good health. The material sequenced was peripheral blood, taken on day 0 of AZD1222 vaccination. The rearrangement links TRBV5-4 to TRBJ1-4; 7 bases are a match to TRBD1. CDR3 nucleotide sequence: TGTGCCAGCACCTGGAGGCCAGGGGGTAATGAAAAACTGTTTTTT. Its translation: CASTWRPGGNEKLFF. The variable domain in full, with the rest retrieved from reference TRBV5-4 and TRBJ1-4, is ETGVTQSPTHLIKTRGQQVTLRCSSQSGHNTVSWYQQALGQGPQFIFQYYREEENGRGNFPPRFSGLQFPNYSSELNVNALELDDSALYLCASTWRPGGNEKLFFGSGTQLSVL.